This entry describes one T cell receptor beta chain. Original data processing: Reference gene primer amplification gave estimated nucleated cell counts. Produced via immunoSEQ multiplex PCR; TCRdb's table is partial and in-frame only. That table is the source of V, J and clone size, and D and trimming were worked out from the DNA. The sample shows approximately 300,000 clones, roughly 90% of them seen only once. The source of the sample is a study of blood T cell repertoires in COVID-19. Across the whole study: The samples span acute and convalescent COVID-19 from the United States, Italy and Spain. From T cells, B-cell-depleted T cells, or PBMCs came the material, which was cDNA or gDNA.

Material: peripheral blood. The sequence came from a woman aged 50 to 60 who had recovered from COVID-19.

CDR3 in amino acids: CSAGTGLDTQYF. CDR3 sequence (DNA): TGCAGCGCCGGGACAGGGTTAGATACGCAGTATTTT. The chain is built from TRBV29-1 and TRBJ2-3, with 9 bases fitting TRBD1. This CDR3 is built from 12 residues. Trimming cost V 7 bases and J 5 bases; bases outside gene matches: 4. Germline loops: CDR1 SQVTM, CDR2 ANQGSEA.